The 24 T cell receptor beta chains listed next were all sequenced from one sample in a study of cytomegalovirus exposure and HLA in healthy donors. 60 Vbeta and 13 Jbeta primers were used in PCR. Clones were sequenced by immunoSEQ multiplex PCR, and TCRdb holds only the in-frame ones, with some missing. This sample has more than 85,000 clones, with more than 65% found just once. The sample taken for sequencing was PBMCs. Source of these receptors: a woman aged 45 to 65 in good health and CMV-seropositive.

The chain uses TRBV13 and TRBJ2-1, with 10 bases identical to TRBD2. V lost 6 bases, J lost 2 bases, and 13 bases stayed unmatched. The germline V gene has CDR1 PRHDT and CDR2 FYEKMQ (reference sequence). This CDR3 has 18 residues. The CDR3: CASSPPPSGGAPYNEQFF. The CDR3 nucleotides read TGTGCCAGCAGTCCCCCCCCAAGCGGGGGGGCCCCCTACAATGAGCAGTTCTTC.

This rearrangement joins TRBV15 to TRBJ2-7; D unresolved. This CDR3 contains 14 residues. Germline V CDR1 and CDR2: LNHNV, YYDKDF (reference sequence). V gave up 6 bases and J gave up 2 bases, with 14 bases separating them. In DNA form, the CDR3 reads TGTGCCACCAGGAGGAACCCAGAGGCCTACGAGCAGTACTTC. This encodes CATRRNPEAYEQYF.

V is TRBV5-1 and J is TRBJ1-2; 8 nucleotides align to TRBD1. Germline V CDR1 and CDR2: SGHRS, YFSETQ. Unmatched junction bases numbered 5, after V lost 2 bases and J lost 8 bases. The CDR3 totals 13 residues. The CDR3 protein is CASSLQGGGGYTF. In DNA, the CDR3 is TGCGCCAGCAGCTTACAGGGGGGCGGAGGCTACACCTTC.

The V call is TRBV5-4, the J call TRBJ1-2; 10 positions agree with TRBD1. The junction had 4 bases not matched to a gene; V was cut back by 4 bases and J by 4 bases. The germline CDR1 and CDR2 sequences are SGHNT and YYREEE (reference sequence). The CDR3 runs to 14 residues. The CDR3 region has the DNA TGTGCCAGCAGCGACAGGGGGCGGCTCTATGGCTACACCTTC. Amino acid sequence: CASSDRGRLYGYTF. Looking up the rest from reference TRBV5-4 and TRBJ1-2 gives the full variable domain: ETGVTQSPTHLIKTRGQQVTLRCSSQSGHNTVSWYQQALGQGPQFIFQYYREEENGRGNFPPRFSGLQFPNYSSELNVNALELDDSALYLCASSDRGRLYGYTFGSGTRLTVV.

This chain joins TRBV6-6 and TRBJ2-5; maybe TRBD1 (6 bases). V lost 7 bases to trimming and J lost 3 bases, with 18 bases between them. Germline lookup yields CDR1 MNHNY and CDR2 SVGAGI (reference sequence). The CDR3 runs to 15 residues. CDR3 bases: TGTGCCAGCACCAGGGGTATGCGGGCCAAAGAGACCCAGTACTTC. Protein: CASTRGMRAKETQYF.

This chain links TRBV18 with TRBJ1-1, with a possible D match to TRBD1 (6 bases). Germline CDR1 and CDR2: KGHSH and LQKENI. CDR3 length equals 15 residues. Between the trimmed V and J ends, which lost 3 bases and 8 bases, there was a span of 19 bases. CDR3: CASSPGTGTPGEAFF. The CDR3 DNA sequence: TGTGCCAGCTCACCGGGTACCGGGACACCAGGCGAAGCTTTCTTT.

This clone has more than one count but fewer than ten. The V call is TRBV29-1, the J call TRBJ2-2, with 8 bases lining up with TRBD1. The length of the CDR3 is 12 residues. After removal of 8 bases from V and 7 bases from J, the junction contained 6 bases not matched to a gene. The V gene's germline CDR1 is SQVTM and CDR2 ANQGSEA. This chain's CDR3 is CSIVQGVGELFF. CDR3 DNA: TGCAGCATCGTACAGGGGGTCGGGGAGCTGTTTTTT.

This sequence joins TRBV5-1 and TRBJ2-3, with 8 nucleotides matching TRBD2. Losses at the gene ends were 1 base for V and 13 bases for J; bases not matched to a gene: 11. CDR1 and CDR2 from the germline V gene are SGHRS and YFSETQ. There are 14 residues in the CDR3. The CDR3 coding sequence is TGCGCCAGCAGCTTGTCTAGCGGGTTAAACGGGGAGTATTTT. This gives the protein CASSLSSGLNGEYF. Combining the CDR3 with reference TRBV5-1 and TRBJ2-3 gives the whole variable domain KAGVTQTPRYLIKTRGQQVTLSCSPISGHRSVSWYQQTPGQGLQFLFEYFSETQRNKGNFPGRFSGRQFSNSRSEMNVSTLELGDSALYLCASSLSSGLNGEYFGPGTRLTVL.

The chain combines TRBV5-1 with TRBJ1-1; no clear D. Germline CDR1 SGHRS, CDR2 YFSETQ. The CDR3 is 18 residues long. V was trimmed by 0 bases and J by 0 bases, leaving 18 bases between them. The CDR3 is CASSLEGGLRSMNTEAFF. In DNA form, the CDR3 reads TGCGCCAGCAGCTTGGAAGGCGGGTTGAGGTCCATGAACACTGAAGCTTTCTTT.

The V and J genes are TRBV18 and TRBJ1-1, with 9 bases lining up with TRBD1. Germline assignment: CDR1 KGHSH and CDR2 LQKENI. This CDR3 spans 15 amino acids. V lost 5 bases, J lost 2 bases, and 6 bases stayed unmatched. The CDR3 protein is CASSDRGGINTEAFF. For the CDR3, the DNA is TGTGCCAGCTCAGACAGGGGGGGCATCAACACTGAAGCTTTCTTT.

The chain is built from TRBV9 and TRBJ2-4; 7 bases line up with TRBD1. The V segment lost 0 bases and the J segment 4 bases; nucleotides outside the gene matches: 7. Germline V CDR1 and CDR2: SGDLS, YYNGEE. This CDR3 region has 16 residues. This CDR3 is CASSVGVRGQKNIQYF. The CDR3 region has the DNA TGTGCCAGCAGCGTAGGGGTAAGGGGACAGAAAAACATTCAGTACTTC.

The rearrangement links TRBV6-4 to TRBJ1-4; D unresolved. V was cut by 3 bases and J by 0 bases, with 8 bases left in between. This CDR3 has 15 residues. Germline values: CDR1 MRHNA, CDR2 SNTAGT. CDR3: CASSERFATNEKLFF. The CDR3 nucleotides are TGTGCCAGCAGTGAACGGTTTGCAACTAATGAAAAACTGTTTTTT.

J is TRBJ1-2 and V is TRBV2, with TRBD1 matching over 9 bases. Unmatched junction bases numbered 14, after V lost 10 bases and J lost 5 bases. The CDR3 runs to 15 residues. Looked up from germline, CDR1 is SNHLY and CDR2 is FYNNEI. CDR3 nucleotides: TGTGCCAAGGGTAGCGCGGGACAGGGCGGATATGGCTACACCTTC. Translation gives CAKGSAGQGGYGYTF.

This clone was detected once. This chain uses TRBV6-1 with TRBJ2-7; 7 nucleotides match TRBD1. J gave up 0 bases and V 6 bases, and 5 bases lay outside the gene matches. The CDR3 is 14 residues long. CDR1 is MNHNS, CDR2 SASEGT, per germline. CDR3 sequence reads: CASSPGQSSYEQYF. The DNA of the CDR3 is TGTGCCAGCAGCCCGGGACAGAGCTCCTACGAGCAGTACTTC.

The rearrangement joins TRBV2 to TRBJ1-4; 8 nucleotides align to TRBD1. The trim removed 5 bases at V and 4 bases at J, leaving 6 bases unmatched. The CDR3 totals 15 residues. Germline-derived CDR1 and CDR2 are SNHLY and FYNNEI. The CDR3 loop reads CASSWQGAGNEKLFF. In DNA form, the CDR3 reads TGTGCCAGCAGTTGGCAGGGGGCTGGTAATGAAAAACTGTTTTTT.

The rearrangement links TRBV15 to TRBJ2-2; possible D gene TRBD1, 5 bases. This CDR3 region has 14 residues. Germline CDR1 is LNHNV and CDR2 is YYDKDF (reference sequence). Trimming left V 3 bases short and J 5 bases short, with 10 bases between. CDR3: CATSRGRVTGELFF. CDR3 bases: TGTGCCACCAGCAGGGGGCGAGTTACCGGGGAGCTGTTTTTT.

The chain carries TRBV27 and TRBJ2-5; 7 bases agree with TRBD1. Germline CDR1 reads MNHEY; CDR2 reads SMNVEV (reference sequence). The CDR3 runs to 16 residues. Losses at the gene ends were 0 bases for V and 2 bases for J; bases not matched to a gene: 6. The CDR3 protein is CASSLSRTGSQETQYF. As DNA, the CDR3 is TGTGCCAGCAGTTTATCGAGGACAGGCTCACAAGAGACCCAGTACTTC.

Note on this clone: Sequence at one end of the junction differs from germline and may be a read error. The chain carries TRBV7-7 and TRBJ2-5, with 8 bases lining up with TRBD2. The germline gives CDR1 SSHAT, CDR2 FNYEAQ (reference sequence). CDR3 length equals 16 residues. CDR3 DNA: TGTGCTAGCACCCCTCGGGAGGGCCTCCGTCACGAGACCCAGTACTTC. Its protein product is CASTPREGLRHETQYF.

In nucleotides, the CDR3 is TGTGCCAGCAGCCCGGGACTAGCGGTCGAGCAGTACTTC. The encoded protein is CASSPGLAVEQYF. The rearrangement joins TRBV6-1 to TRBJ2-7; 11 bases line up with TRBD2. Germline CDR1 is MNHNS and CDR2 is SASEGT. CDR3 length equals 13 residues. V trimming: 6 bases; J trimming: 6 bases; junction bases outside the gene matches: 4.

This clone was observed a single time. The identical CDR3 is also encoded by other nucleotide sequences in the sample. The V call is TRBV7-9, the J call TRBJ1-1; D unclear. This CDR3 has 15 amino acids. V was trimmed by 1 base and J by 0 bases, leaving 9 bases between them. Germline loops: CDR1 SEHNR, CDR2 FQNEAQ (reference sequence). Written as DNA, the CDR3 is TGTGCCAGCAGCTTAGGAGGTCAGATGAACACTGAAGCTTTCTTT. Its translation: CASSLGGQMNTEAFF.

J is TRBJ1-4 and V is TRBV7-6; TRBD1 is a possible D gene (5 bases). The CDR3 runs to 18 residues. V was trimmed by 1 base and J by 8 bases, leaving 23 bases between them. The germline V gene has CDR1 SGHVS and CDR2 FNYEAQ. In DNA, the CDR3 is TGTGCCAGCAGCTTAGTACAGGCCTCCTCAACTAATTGGGAAAAACTGTTTTTT. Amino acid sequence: CASSLVQASSTNWEKLFF.

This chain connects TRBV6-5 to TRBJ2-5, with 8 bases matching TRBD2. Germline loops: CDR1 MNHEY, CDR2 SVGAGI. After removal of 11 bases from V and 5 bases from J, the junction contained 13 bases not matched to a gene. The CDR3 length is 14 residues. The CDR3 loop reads CASLAGPPEETQYF. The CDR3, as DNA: TGTGCCTCCTTAGCGGGACCTCCGGAGGAGACCCAGTACTTC.

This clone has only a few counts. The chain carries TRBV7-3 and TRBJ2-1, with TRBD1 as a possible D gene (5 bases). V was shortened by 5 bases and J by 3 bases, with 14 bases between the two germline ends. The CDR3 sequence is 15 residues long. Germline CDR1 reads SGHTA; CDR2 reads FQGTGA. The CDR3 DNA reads TGTGCCAGCAGCCCAGGGTCCCGCCTCTACAATGAGCAGTTCTTC. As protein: CASSPGSRLYNEQFF.

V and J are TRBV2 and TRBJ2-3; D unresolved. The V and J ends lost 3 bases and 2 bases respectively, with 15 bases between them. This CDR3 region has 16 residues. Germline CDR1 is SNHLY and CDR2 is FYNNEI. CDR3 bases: TGTGCCAGCAGTGACTACCCCGTAGAGCTCACAGATACGCAGTATTTT. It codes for CASSDYPVELTDTQYF. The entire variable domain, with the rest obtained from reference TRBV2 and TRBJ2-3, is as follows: EPEVTQTPSHQVTQMGQEVILRCVPISNHLYFYWYRQILGQKVEFLVSFYNNEISEKSEIFDDQFSVERPDGSNFTLKIRSTKLEDSAMYFCASSDYPVELTDTQYFGPGTRLTVL.